This TCR beta chain originates from a study of siplizumab effects on memory and regulatory T cells. Study-wide findings and caveats: Suppression by proliferating Tregs derived from siplizumab cultures was not verified. In the presence of siplizumab, alloreactive sequences traceable to unstimulated CD4+ memory cells were significantly reduced.

Using immunoSEQ multiplex PCR, the repertoire was profiled, and TCRdb retains in-frame clones only, with some absent. Among 99,000 or so clones listed, roughly 91% were seen once. The length of the CDR3 is 18 residues. Germline V CDR1 and CDR2: SGDLS, YYNGEE. V shed 0 bases and J shed 8 bases, with 24 bases lying between them. A word on this clone: As yet, its antigen is unknown.

The chain couples TRBV9 to TRBJ2-1, with a weak D call TRBD2 (6 bases). The sequence was obtained from a human donor in good health. Material for sequencing was CD4+ T cells sorted from blood. The chain's CDR3 is CASSVGPRGAGGAYEQFF. The CDR3 bases are TGTGCCAGCAGCGTAGGTCCGCGGGGTGCCGGAGGAGCGTATGAGCAGTTCTTC.